Detailed here is one T cell receptor (beta chain). This clonotype was detected ten times or more. Its target antigen remains unknown. No clone much larger than this one lies a single base away; base qualities are absent. The CDR3 holds 17 amino acids from the cysteine to the phenylalanine. Only the CDR3 portion is preserved as DNA: 51 bases, with reading frame beginning at the first base. Trimming removed 1 base from V and 2 bases from J; the gene matches leave 8 bases unexplained. The germline V gene yields SGHAT for CDR1 and FQNNGV for CDR2. The sample's time point label is to be understood as: persistent/refractory GD, antithyroid drugs over 5 years with positive TRAb. For both TCR sequencing and RNA sequencing, RNA was extracted from PBMCs in TRIzol. Graves' disease was diagnosed according to American Thyroid Association guidelines. Patients were recruited from an endocrinology department in Xi'an, China. Each patient gave 7 to 9.5 milliliters of peripheral blood, collected in an EDTA anticoagulant tube. PBMCs were isolated by Ficoll Paque Plus density gradient separation without further T cell sorting. RNA quality was checked with an Agilent 2100 Bioanalyzer and agarose gel, and concentration with a NanoDrop 2000.

The library was obtained by multiplex PCR. The sample was run on an Illumina HiSeq 4000. TCR beta libraries were built with iRepertoire HTBI primers and Arm-PCR amplification of CDR3 regions. Gel purification was performed on PCR products prior to sequencing. The study's processing was this. Across samples, 60 to 75 TRBV and 13 to 15 TRBJ segments were identified and used for gene usage analysis of CDR3 amino acid clonotypes. COPE and FqMerger were used to merge filtered high-quality paired reads into contigs. BLAST was used to align contigs to the IMGT TRBV, TRBD and TRBJ reference genes, and CDR3 was defined following IMGT. Highly expanded clones were defined as clonotypes with a frequency above 0.1%. Repertoire diversity was measured by Shannon entropy, and V-J evenness by the Gini coefficient. A clonotype was considered public if more than one individual shared it. The public reads were run again by TCRdb, first through fastp at Q25 and then through MiXCR, and only productive beta chains were kept. Identical CDR3 proteins give one entry, which carries the most common genes and DNA. The V and J calls were not made by the authors but by TCRdb's processing. A total of 400,000 or so distinct CDR3 sequences appear in this sample, 23% of them only once. The ten largest clones represent about 27% of the sample.

The record originates from a study of regulatory T cells in long-lasting Graves disease listed by TCRdb under 2021. Describing the broader study: Persistent Graves' disease was defined as antithyroid drug treatment for over 5 years with persistently positive TSH receptor autoantibodies. Antithyroid drugs had been taken for approximately ten years on average by persistent Graves' disease patients in the clinical cohort. A total of around 35 samples were covered by TCR sequencing, comprising approximately 13 persistent and 20 newly diagnosed Graves' disease patients. The study was conducted in China and was registered as a clinical trial. Persistent Graves' disease patients were compared with newly diagnosed Graves' disease patients by peripheral blood TCR sequencing and RNA sequencing.

Paper-wide results and their limitations: Sequencing and analysis were limited to the TCR beta chain. The authors acknowledged the small sample size as a limitation that may reduce accuracy. Preferential use of TRBV28, TRBJ1-2 and TRBJ2-5 was observed in persistent disease, whereas TRBV20-1 and TRBJ2-1 were favored in newly diagnosed disease. Only peripheral blood was studied, because thyroid tissue, the primary lesion, was inaccessible. Lower TCR Shannon entropy and fewer highly expanded clones were observed in persistent Graves' disease patients than in newly diagnosed patients, which suggested clonal expansion. More public clonotypes were shared among persistent patients (around 3,000) than among newly diagnosed patients (roughly 960).

The chain is encoded by TRBV11-2 joined to TRBJ2-5, with TRBD2 identical over 9 junction bases. The starting material was peripheral blood mononuclear cells (PBMCs), obtained when the disease was refractory, from a patient treated with antithyroid drugs. The sequence came from a female donor with Graves disease. For the CDR3, the sequence is CASSLVEFAGGQETQYF. The DNA reads as follows: TGTGCCAGCAGCTTAGTGGAATTTGCGGGAGGGCAAGAGACCCAGTACTTC.